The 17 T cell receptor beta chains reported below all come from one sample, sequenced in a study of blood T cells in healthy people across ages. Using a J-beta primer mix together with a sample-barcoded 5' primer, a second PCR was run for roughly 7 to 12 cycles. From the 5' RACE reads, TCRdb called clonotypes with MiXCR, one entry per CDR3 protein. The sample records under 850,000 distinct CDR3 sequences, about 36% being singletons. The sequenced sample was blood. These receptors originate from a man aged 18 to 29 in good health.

CDR3 sequence reads: CASSAQTGGAFF. The CDR3 coding sequence is TGTGCCAGCAGCGCTCAGACAGGGGGAGCTTTCTTT. V gene TRBV3-1 combines with J gene TRBJ1-1; the match to TRBD1 covers 9 bases. The length of the CDR3 is 12 residues. In germline, CDR1 is LGHDT, CDR2 YNNKEL (reference sequence). The ends lost 5 bases at V and 10 bases at J; junction bases unmatched: 5.

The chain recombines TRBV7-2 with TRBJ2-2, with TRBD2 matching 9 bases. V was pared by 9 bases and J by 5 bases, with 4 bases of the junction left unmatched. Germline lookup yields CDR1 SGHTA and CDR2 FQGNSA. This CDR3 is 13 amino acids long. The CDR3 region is CASAGGRTGELFF. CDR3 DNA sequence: TGTGCCAGTGCGGGGGGGAGAACCGGGGAGCTGTTTTTT.

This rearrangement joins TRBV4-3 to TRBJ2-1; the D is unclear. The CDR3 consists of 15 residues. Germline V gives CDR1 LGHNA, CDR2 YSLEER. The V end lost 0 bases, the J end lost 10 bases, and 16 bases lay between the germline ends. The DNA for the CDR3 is TGCGCCAGCAGCCAAGATAGGGCGGCCGCGGCGGAGCAGTTCTTC. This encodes CASSQDRAAAAEQFF.

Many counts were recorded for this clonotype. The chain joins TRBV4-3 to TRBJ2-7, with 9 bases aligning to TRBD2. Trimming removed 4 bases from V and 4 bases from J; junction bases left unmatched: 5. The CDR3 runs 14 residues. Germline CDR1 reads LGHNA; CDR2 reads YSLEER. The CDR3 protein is CASSLGSGRYEQYF. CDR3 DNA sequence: TGCGCCAGCAGCCTGGGTAGCGGGAGATACGAGCAGTACTTC.

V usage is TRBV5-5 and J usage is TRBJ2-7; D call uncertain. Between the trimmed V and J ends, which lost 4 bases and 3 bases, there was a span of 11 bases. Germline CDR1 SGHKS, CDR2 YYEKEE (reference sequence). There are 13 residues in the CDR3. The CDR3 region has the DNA TGTGCCAGCAGCGTGGAGTCGTTCTACGAGCAGTACTTC. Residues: CASSVESFYEQYF.

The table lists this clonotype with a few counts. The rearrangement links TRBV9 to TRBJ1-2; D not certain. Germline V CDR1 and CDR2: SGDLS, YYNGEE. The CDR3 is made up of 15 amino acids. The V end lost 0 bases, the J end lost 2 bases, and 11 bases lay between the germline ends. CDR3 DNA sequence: TGTGCCAGCAGCGTAGCACAGACTCCAAACTATGGCTACACCTTC. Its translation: CASSVAQTPNYGYTF.

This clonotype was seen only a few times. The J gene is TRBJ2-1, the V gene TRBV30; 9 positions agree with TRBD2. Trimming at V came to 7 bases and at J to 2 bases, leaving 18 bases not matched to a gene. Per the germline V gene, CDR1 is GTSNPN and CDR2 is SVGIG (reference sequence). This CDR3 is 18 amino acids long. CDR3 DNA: TGTGCCTCCGCGACCTCGGGTAGCGGGGGTGCGGCCTACAATGAGCAGTTCTTC. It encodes CASATSGSGGAAYNEQFF.

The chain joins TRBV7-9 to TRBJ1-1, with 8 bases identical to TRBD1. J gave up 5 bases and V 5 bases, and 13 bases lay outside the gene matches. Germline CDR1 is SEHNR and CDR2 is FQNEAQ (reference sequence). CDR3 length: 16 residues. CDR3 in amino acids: CASSPEGQGRRTEAFF. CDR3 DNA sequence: TGTGCCAGCAGCCCCGAAGGACAGGGACGGAGAACTGAAGCTTTCTTT.

This chain's CDR3 is CASSYVVGGNNEQYF. CDR3 coding DNA: TGTGCCAGCAGTTACGTAGTCGGAGGAAACAATGAGCAGTACTTC. The rearrangement uses TRBV6-6 and TRBJ2-7; weak D call: TRBD2 (5 bases). CDR1 MNHNY and CDR2 SVGAGI come from the germline V gene (reference sequence). The CDR3 is 15 residues long. Trimming removed 2 bases from V and 7 bases from J, with 18 bases in between.

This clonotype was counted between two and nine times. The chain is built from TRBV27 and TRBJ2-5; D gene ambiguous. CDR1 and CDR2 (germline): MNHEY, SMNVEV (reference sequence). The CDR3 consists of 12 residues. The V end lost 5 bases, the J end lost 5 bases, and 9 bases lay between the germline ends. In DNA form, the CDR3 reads TGTGCCAGCAGTAACACCAGGGAGACCCAGTACTTC. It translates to CASSNTRETQYF.

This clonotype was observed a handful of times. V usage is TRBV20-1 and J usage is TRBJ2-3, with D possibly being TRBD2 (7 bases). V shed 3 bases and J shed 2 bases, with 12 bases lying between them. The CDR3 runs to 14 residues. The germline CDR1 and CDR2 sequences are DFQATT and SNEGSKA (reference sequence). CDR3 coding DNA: TGCAGTGCTAGCCCCGCGGGGGCCACAGATACGCAGTATTTT. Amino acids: CSASPAGATDTQYF.

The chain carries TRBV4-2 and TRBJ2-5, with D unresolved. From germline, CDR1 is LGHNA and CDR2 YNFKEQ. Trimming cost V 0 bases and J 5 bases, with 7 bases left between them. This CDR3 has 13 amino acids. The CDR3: CASSQEVMETQYF. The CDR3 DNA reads TGTGCCAGCAGCCAAGAGGTAATGGAGACCCAGTACTTC.

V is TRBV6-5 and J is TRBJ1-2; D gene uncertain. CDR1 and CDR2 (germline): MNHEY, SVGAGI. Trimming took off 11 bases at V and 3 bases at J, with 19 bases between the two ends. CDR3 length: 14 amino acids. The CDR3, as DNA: TGTGCCTCTGTAAGGTCCGGTGAGGACTATGGCTACACCTTC. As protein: CASVRSGEDYGYTF.

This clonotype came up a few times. CDR3 nucleotides: TGTGCCAGCAGCTGGCGCGGCAGGGGGCTCTACAATGAGCAGTTCTTC. Translated, it gives CASSWRGRGLYNEQFF. The genes are TRBV7-2 and TRBJ2-1; 8 bases align to TRBD1. CDR3 size: 16 residues. Per germline, CDR1 SGHTA and CDR2 FQGNSA. J lost 3 bases, V lost 4 bases, and 8 bases had no gene match.

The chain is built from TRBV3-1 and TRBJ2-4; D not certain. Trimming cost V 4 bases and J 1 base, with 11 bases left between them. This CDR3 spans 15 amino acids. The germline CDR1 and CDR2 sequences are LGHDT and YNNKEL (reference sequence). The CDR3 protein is CASSPSEGAKNIQYF. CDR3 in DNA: TGTGCCAGCAGCCCCAGCGAAGGGGCCAAAAACATTCAGTACTTC.

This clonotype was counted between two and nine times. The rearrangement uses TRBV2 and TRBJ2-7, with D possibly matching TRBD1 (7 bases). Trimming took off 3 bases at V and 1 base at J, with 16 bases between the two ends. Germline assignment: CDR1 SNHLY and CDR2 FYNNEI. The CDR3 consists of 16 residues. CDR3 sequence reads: CASSDPARGVSYEQYF. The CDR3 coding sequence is TGTGCCAGCAGTGATCCGGCCAGGGGGGTTTCCTACGAGCAGTACTTC.

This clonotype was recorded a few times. This CDR3 is CASRGQGAENIQYF. For the CDR3, the DNA is TGTGCCAGCAGAGGACAGGGGGCCGAAAACATTCAGTACTTC. The gene calls are TRBV12-3 or TRBV12-4 and TRBJ2-4; 11 positions match TRBD1. V lost 6 bases, J lost 5 bases, and 3 bases stayed unmatched. This CDR3 region has 14 residues.